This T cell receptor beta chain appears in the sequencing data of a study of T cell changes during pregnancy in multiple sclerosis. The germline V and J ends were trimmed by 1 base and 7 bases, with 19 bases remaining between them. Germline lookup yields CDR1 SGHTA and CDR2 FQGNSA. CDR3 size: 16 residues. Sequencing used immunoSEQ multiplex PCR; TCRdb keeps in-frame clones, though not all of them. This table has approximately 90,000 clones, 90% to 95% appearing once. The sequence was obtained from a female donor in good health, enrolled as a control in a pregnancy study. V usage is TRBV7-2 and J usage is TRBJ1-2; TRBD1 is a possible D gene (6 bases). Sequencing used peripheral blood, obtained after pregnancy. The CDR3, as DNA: TGTGCCAGCAGCTTAGGAGGAGACAGGCCGAGGGCTGGCTACACCTTC. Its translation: CASSLGGDRPRAGYTF.